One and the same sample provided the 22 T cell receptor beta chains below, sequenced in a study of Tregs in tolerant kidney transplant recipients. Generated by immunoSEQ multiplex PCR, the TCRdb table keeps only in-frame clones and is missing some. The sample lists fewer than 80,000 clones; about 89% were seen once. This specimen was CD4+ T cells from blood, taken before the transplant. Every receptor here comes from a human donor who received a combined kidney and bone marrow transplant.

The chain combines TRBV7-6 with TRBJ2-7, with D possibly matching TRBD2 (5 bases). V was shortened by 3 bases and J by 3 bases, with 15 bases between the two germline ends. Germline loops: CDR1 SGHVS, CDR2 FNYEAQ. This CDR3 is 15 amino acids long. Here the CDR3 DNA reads TGTGCCAGCAGCTTCGTCCCTCGGGGTGACTACGAGCAGTACTTC. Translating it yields CASSFVPRGDYEQYF. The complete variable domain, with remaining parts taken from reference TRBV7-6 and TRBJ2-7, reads GAGVSQSPRYKVTKRGQDVALRCDPISGHVSLYWYRQALGQGPEFLTYFNYEAQQDKSGLPNDRFSAERPEGSISTLTIQRTEQRDSAMYRCASSFVPRGDYEQYFGPGTRLTVT.

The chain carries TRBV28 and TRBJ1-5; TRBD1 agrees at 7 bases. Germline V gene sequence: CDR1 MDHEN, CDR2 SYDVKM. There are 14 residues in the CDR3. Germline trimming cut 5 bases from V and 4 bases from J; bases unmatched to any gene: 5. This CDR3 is CASSEMTGNQPQHF. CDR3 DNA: TGTGCCAGCAGTGAGATGACAGGGAATCAGCCCCAGCATTTT.

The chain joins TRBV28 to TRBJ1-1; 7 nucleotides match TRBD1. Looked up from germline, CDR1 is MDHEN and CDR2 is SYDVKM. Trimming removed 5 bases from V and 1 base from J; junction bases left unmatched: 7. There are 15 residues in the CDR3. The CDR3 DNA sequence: TGTGCCAGCAGTCCCCTGGGACAGTCGAACACTGAAGCTTTCTTT. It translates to CASSPLGQSNTEAFF.

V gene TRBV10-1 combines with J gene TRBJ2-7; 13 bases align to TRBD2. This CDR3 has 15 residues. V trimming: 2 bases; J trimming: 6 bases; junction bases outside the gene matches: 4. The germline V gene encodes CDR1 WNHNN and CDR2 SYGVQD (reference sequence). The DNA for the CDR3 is TGCGCCAGCAGTGAGGGGACTAGCGGGATATCCGAGCAGTACTTC. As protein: CASSEGTSGISEQYF.

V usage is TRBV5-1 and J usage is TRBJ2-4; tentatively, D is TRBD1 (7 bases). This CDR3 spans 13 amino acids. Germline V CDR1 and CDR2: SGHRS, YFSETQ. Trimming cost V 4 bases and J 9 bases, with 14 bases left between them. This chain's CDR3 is CASSVNRGGIQYF. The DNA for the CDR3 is TGCGCCAGCAGCGTAAACAGGGGAGGCATTCAGTACTTC.

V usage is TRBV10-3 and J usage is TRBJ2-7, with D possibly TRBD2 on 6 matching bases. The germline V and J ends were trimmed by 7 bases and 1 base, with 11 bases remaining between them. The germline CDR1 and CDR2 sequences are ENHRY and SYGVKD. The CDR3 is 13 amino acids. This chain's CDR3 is CAINAAGSYEQYF. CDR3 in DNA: TGTGCCATCAATGCGGCGGGGTCCTACGAGCAGTACTTC.

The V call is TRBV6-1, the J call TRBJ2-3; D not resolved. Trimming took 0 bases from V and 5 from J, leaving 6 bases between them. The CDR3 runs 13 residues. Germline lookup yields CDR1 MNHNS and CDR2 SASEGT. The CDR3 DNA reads TGTGCCAGCAGTGAAGCGCGTCGAGATACGCAGTATTTT. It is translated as CASSEARRDTQYF.

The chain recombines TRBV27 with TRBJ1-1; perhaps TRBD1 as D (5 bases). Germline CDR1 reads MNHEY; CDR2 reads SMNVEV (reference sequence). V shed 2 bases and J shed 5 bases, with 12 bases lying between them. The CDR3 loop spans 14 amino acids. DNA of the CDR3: TGTGCCAGCAGTTTACAGGGTATGCGGACTGAAGCTTTCTTT. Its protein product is CASSLQGMRTEAFF.

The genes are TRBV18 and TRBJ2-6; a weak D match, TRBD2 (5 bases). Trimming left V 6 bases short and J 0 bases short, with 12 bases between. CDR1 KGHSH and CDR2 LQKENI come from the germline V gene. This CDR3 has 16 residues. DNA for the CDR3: TGTGCCAGCTCCCCCTACGGGGTCTCTGGGGCCAACGTCCTGACTTTC. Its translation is CASSPYGVSGANVLTF.

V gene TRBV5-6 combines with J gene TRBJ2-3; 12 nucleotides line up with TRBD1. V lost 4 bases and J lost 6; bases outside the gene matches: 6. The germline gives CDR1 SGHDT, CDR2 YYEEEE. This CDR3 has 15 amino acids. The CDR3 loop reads CASSPGQGAGDTQYF. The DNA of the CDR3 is TGTGCCAGCAGCCCGGGACAGGGGGCGGGTGATACGCAGTATTTT.

The CDR3 DNA sequence: TGTGCCAGCAGTCTGACTAGCGGCACAGATACGCAGTATTTT. It is translated as CASSLTSGTDTQYF. The chain combines TRBV6-4 with TRBJ2-3, with 8 bases identical to TRBD2. Germline lookup yields CDR1 MRHNA and CDR2 SNTAGT. J gave up 1 base and V 5 bases, and 2 bases lay outside the gene matches. The CDR3 is 14 amino acids.

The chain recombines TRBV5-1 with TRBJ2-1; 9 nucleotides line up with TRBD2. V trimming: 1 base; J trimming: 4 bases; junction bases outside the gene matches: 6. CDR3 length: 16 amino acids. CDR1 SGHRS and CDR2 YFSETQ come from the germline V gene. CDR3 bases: TGCGCCAGCAGCTTGTTGTCTAGCGGGACGTACAATGAGCAGTTCTTC. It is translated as CASSLLSSGTYNEQFF.

The CDR3 loop is CASSTPTGAGNTIYF. CDR3 DNA sequence: TGTGCCAGCAGCACCCCGACAGGGGCGGGAAACACCATATATTTT. The V gene is TRBV5-4, the J gene TRBJ1-3; TRBD1 aligns across 8 bases. Germline V gene sequence: CDR1 SGHNT, CDR2 YYREEE (reference sequence). The CDR3 extends over 15 amino acids. V was clipped by 4 bases and J by 4 bases; unmatched bases: 7.

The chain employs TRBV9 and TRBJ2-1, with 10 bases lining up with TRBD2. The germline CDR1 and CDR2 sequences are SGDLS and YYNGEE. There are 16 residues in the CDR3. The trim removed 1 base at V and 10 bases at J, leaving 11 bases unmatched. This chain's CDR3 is CASSVLASGSGKEQFF. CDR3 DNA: TGTGCCAGCAGCGTACTGGCTAGCGGGAGCGGCAAGGAGCAGTTCTTC.

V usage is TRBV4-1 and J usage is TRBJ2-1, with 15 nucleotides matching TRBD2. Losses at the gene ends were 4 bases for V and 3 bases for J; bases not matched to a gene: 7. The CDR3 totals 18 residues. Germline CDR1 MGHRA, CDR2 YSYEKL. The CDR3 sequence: CASSLGTSGRKDYNEQFF. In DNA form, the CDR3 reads TGCGCCAGCAGCCTCGGGACTAGCGGGAGGAAGGACTACAATGAGCAGTTCTTC.

The CDR3 nucleotides are TGTGCCAGCAGCATGACACCCTCCTACGAGCAGTACTTC. Amino acids: CASSMTPSYEQYF. The rearrangement links TRBV28 to TRBJ2-7; D remains unclear. CDR3 length: 13 amino acids. The germline V and J ends were trimmed by 6 bases and 0 bases, with 9 bases remaining between them. Germline loops: CDR1 MDHEN, CDR2 SYDVKM.

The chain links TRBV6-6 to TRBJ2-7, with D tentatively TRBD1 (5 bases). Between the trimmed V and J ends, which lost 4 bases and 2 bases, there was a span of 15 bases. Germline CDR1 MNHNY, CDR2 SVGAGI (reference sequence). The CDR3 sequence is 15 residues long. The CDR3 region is CASSSPDLQAYEQYF. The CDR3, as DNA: TGTGCCAGCAGTTCCCCCGATCTACAGGCCTACGAGCAGTACTTC.

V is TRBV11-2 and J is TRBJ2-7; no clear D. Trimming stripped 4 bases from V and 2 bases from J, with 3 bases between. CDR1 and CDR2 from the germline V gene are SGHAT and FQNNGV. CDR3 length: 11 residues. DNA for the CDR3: TGTGCCAGCAGCTCGGCCTACGAGCAGTACTTC. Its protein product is CASSSAYEQYF. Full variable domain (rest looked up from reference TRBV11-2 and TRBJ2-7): EAGVAQSPRYKIIEKRQSVAFWCNPISGHATLYWYQQILGQGPKLLIQFQNNGVVDDSQLPKDRFSAERLKGVDSTLKIQPAKLEDSAVYLCASSSAYEQYFGPGTRLTVT.

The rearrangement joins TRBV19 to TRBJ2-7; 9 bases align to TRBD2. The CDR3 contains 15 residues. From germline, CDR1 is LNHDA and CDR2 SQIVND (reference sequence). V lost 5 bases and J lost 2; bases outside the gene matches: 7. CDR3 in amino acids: CASSPFSGSTYEQYF. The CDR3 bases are TGTGCCAGTAGTCCATTTAGCGGGAGTACCTACGAGCAGTACTTC.

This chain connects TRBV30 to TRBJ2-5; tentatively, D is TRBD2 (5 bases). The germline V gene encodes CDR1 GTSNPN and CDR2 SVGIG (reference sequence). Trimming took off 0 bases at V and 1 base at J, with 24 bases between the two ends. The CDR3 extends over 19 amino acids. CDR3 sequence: CAWSVVFFGVRSSQETQYF. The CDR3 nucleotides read TGTGCCTGGAGTGTCGTTTTTTTCGGGGTCAGGAGTTCCCAAGAGACCCAGTACTTC.

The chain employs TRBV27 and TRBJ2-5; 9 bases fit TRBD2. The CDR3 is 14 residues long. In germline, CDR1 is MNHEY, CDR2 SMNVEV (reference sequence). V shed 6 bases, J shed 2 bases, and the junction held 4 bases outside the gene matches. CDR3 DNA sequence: TGTGCCAGCAGGCGGGAGGGACAGCAAGAGACCCAGTACTTC. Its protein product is CASRREGQQETQYF.

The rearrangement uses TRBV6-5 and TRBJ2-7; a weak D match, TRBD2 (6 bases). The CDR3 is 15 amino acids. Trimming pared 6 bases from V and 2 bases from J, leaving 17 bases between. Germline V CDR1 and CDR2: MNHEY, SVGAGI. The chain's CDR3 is CASRPRAGIPYEQYF. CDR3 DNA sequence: TGTGCCAGCAGGCCCCGGGCGGGAATTCCCTACGAGCAGTACTTC.